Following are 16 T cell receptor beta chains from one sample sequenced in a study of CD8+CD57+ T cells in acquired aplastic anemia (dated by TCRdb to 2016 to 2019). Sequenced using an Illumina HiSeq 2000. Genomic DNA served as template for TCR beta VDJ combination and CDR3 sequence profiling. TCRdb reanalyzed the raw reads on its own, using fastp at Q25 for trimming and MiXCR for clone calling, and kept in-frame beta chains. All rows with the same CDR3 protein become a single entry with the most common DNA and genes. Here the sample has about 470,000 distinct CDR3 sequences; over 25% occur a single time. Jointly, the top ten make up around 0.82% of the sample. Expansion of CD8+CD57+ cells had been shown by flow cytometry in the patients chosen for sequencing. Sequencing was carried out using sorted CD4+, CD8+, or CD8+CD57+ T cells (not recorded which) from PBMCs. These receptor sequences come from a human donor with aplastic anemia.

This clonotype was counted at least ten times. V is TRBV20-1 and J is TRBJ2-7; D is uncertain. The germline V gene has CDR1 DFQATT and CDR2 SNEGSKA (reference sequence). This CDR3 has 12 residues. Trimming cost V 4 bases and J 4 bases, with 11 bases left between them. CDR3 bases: TGCAGTGCTACCTCGGACCAATACGAGCAGTACTTC. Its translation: CSATSDQYEQYF.

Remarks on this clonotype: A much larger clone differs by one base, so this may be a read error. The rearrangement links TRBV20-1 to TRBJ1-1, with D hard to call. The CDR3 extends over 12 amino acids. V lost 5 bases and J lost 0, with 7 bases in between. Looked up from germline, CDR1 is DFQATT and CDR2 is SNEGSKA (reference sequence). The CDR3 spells CSAGSLNTEAFF. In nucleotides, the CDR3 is TGCAGTGCTGGATCCCTGAACACTGAAGCTTTCTTT.

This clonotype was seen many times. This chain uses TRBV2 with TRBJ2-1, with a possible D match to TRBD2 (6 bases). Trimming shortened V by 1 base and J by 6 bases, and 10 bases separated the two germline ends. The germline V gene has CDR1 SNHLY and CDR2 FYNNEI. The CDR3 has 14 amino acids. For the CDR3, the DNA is TGTGCCAGCAGTGAAGGGGCTAGCGTCAATGAGCAGTTCTTC. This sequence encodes CASSEGASVNEQFF.

CDR3: CASRVIQGWYSLGTEAFF. The CDR3 DNA follows: TGCGCCAGCAGAGTAATACAGGGTTGGTACTCCTTGGGTACTGAAGCTTTCTTT. V is TRBV10-1 and J is TRBJ1-1; tentative D call: TRBD1 (6 bases). Germline assignment: CDR1 WNHNN and CDR2 SYGVQD (reference sequence). The CDR3 covers 18 residues. V was pared by 6 bases and J by 5 bases, with 28 bases between.

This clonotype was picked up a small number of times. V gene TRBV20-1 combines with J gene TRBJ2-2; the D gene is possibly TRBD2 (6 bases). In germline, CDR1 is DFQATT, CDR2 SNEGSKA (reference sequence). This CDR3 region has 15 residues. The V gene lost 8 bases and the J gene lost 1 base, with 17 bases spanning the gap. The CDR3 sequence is CSTHAGIRNTGELFF. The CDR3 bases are TGCAGTACCCACGCGGGGATTAGGAACACCGGGGAGCTGTTTTTT.

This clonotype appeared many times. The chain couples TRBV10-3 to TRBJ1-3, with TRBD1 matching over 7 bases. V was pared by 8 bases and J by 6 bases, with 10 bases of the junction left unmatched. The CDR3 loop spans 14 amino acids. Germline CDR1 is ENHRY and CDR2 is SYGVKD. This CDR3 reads CAISRTGELNTIYF. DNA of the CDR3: TGTGCCATCTCTCGGACAGGTGAACTAAACACCATATATTTT.

CDR3 nucleotides: TGCAGCGTGGACAGGGGACAGGGGCAGCCCCAGCATTTT. Translated, it gives CSVDRGQGQPQHF. The chain joins TRBV29-1 to TRBJ1-5; 10 positions match TRBD1. V was clipped by 6 bases and J by 7 bases; unmatched bases: 6. Germline CDR1 SQVTM, CDR2 ANQGSEA. The CDR3 is made up of 13 amino acids.

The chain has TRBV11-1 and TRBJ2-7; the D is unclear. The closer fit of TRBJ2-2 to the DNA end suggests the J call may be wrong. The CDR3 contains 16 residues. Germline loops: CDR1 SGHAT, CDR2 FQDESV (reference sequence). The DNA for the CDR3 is TGTGCCAGCAGCCCTGTTGGACCGACGAACACCGGGGAGCTGTTTTTT. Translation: CASSPVGPTNTGELFF.

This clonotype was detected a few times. This CDR3 reads CASSLGGNSPYGYTF. CDR3 DNA: TGTGCCAGCAGCTTGGGTGGCAACTCCCCTTATGGCTACACCTTC. The J gene is TRBJ1-2, the V gene TRBV5-4; D is uncertain. Germline lookup yields CDR1 SGHNT and CDR2 YYREEE (reference sequence). The CDR3 contains 15 residues. V lost 0 bases to trimming and J lost 5 bases, with 14 bases between them.

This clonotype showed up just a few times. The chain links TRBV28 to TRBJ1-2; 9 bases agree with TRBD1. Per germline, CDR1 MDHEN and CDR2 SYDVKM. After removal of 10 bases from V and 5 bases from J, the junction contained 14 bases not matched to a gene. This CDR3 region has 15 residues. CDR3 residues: CATSHGTGGWYGYTF. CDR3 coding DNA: TGTGCCACCTCTCATGGTACAGGGGGCTGGTATGGCTACACCTTC.

CDR3 in DNA: TGTGCCAGTAGTATAATAGCGGGGGGCCTCTACAATGAGCAGTTCTTC. This codes for CASSIIAGGLYNEQFF. The chain uses TRBV19 and TRBJ2-1, with 10 bases that match TRBD2. The V and J ends lost 2 bases and 3 bases, in that order; junction bases with no gene match: 4. This CDR3 comprises 16 residues. Germline values: CDR1 LNHDA, CDR2 SQIVND (reference sequence).

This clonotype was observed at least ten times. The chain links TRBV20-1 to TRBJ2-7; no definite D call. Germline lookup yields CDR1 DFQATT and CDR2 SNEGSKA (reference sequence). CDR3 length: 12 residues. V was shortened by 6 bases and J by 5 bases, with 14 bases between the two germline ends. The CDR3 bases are TGCAGTGCCAGGACGACCCTTGACGAGCAGTACTTC. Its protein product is CSARTTLDEQYF.

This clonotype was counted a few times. The CDR3 sequence is CASSPGTSGGQETQYF. In nucleotides, the CDR3 is TGTGCCAGCAGCCCCGGGACTAGCGGGGGCCAAGAGACCCAGTACTTC. The rearrangement joins TRBV7-9 to TRBJ2-5; the match to TRBD2 covers 14 bases. The CDR3 covers 16 residues. The V segment lost 5 bases and the J segment 1 base; nucleotides outside the gene matches: 3. From germline, CDR1 is SEHNR and CDR2 FQNEAQ (reference sequence). The whole variable domain, filled in from reference TRBV7-9 and TRBJ2-5, reads DTGVSQNPRHKITKRGQNVTFRCDPISEHNRLYWYRQTLGQGPEFLTYFQNEAQLEKSRLLSDRFSAERPKGSFSTLEIQRTEQGDSAMYLCASSPGTSGGQETQYFGPGTRLLVL.

CDR3 sequence (DNA): TGCAGTGCTATGTCGAGCGGGAGTGTGACGTTAGGCGATGAGCAGTTCTTC. Protein: CSAMSSGSVTLGDEQFF. The J gene is TRBJ2-1, the V gene TRBV20-1; 8 nucleotides align to TRBD2. V lost 4 bases to trimming and J lost 8 bases; unmatched junction nucleotides: 19. Germline V gene data show CDR1 as DFQATT and CDR2 as SNEGSKA (reference sequence). The CDR3 loop spans 17 amino acids.

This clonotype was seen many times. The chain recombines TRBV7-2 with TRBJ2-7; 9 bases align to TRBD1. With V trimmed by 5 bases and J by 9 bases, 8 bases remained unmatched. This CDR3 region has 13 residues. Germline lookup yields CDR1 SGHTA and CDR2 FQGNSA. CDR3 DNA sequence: TGTGCCAGCAGCACCGGGACAGGGTTAGCGCAGTACTTC. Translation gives CASSTGTGLAQYF.

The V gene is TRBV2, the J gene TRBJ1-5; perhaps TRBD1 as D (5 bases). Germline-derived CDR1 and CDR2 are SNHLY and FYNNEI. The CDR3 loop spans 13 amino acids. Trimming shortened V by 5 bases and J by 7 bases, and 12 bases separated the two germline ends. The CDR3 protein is CASSLIGAQPQHF. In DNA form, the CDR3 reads TGTGCCAGCAGTTTAATAGGGGCGCAGCCCCAGCATTTT.